This T cell receptor (beta chain) was recorded in a study of T-cell memory formation after mild COVID-19. This CDR3 spans 15 amino acids. CDR1 is WSHSY, CDR2 SAAADI, per germline. V shed 3 bases and J shed 2 bases, with 10 bases lying between them. MiXCR, run by TCRdb on the 5' RACE reads, gives a single entry per CDR3 protein. Among about 130,000 distinct CDR3 sequences, 5% to 6.5% were seen once, and the ten largest hold around 2%. This clonotype has a count of ten or more. The antigen remains unidentified. Whole-study findings and limits: The CD4+ clones that contracted clustered mainly within CM and EM, and the CD8+ clones concentrated in EMRA. Contracting clones from day 15 to 85 had balanced CD4/CD8; later expanders favoured CD4+.

The sequence was obtained from an adult woman who had mild COVID-19 (a few samples of this study predate the infection). Cell type and time point are not known. The sequenced sample consisted of PBMCs or a T cell subset sorted from them (not recorded which). The rearrangement joins TRBV10-2 to TRBJ2-2; D perhaps matches TRBD2 (6 bases). CDR3 sequence reads: CASSDGTVNTGELFF. The CDR3 DNA sequence: TGCGCCAGCAGTGACGGGACTGTAAACACCGGGGAGCTGTTTTTT.